The 2 T cell receptor beta chains below come from one sample, sequenced in a study of response to subunit inactivated influenza vaccine. One entry per CDR3 protein, called by TCRdb with MiXCR from the RT-PCR reads. Here the sample spans hundreds of thousands of distinct CDR3 sequences, 12% being singletons. Sequenced here: PBMCs from blood, sampled on the day of vaccination. The receptors here all came from a man between 50 and 59 years old who received an inactivated influenza vaccine.

This clonotype was picked up a small number of times. This chain uses TRBV11-2 with TRBJ2-7; 13 nucleotides align to TRBD2. The CDR3 loop spans 15 amino acids. Germline assignment: CDR1 SGHAT and CDR2 FQNNGV. Trimming took 5 bases from V and 6 from J; bases not matched to a gene: 7. CDR3: CASSPTSGGGTEQYF. DNA for the CDR3: TGTGCCAGCAGCCCAACTAGCGGGGGGGGCACCGAGCAGTACTTC.

About this clonotype itself: This may come from a read error, since a much larger clone is one base off. The V call is TRBV29-1, the J call TRBJ2-1, with D possibly TRBD1 on 6 matching bases. In germline, CDR1 is SQVTM, CDR2 ANQGSEA. CDR3 size: 14 residues. The V end was cut by 3 bases, the J end by 11 bases, with 20 bases between. The CDR3 DNA reads TGCAGCGTTGAGGGGCAGGGGCAGTTGAATAAGCAGTTCTTC. Translation: CSVEGQGQLNKQFF.